This T cell receptor (beta chain) derives from a study of esophageal squamous cell carcinoma tumors (dated by TCRdb to the early 2020s). In the study overall: Using principal component analysis combined with K-means clustering of immunohistochemical values for T-cell and checkpoint markers, the researchers divided patients into immuno relation high and low groups. The roughly 9 cases yielded more than 1,500,000 total TCRalpha reads and approximately 1,300,000 total TCRbeta reads, of which around 30,000 and 35,000, respectively, were unique. The study aimed to assess TCR repertoire diversity and shared TCR repertoires of T cells within the tumor environment of esophageal squamous cell carcinoma. A wider cohort of under 55 surgically treated esophageal squamous cell carcinoma patients in Japan was included, comprising roughly 21 high and approximately 30 low immuno relation cases. TCR sequencing covered 10 patients: five randomly selected high immuno relation cases and five background-matched low immuno relation cases.

From its cysteine to its phenylalanine, the CDR3 spans 15 amino acids. The kept DNA is CDR3 alone, 45 bases in frame from the first base. CDR1 and CDR2, looked up from the germline V gene (reference sequence), are SEHNR and FQNEAQ. The library was prepared using 5' RACE. A PCR using KAPA HiFi with TCRalpha or TCRbeta constant-region primers and a P20EA primer was followed by a nested second PCR with CA2 or CB2. Amplification of TCR genes was performed by unbiased adaptor ligation RT-PCR, in which reverse transcription was carried out with Superscript III and a polyT18-containing BSL-18E primer. After second-strand synthesis and blunting, the P10EA/P20EA adaptor was ligated to the cDNA 5' end, followed by NotI digestion. The first and second PCRs ran roughly 18 cycles of 98°C for 20 s, 65°C for 30 s and 72°C for 1 min. Amplicons were indexed with the Nextera XT Index kit v2 Set A, pooled equimolarly and quantified on a Qubit 2.0 Fluorometer. For sequencing, the Illumina MiSeq platform generated 2x300 bp paired-end reads. In the original analysis: Repertoire Genesis software ver.1.0 assigned each read to V and J genes according to the highest identity with IMGT reference sequences. CDR3 was defined from Cys104 to Phe118 plus Gly119 and translated, and unique sequence reads were defined by distinct V, J and CDR3 amino acids. Shared V|J combinations were selected when significance was reached in both a Fisher's exact test in edgeR and a Mann Whitney U test. After singletons were removed and 500 repertoire combinations were bootstrapped, the repertoire dissimilarity index was calculated using the R rdi package. The raw public reads went through TCRdb reprocessing: fastp at Q25, MiXCR clone calling, in-frame beta chains kept. Every CDR3 protein is listed once, alongside the most common genes and DNA of its rows. The V and J calls come from TCRdb's annotation, not from the publication. Recorded for this sample are roughly 5,300 distinct CDR3 sequences; around a fifth of them occurred a single time. The ten largest account for less than 35% of the sample.

Findings and caveats that apply to the study as a whole: Because TCRalpha and TCRbeta chains were sequenced separately, chain pairing and recognized antigens remained unknown. Total TCR repertoire counts did not differ between groups, but significant repertoire counts were higher in the high immuno relation group. Given the large variation in the TCRalphabeta repertoire, the shared V|J recombination candidates might have been chosen by chance. TCR repertoire analysis included only a few cases, and CDR3 clonotype-level investigation was not performed. In three of the 10 cases, a single TCRalpha VJ recombination dominated, and TCRalpha diversity seemed to be reduced. Under 30 TRAV|TRAJ and some 24 TRBV|TRBJ combinations, including TRAV13-1|TRAJ22 and TRBV7-9|TRBJ2-7, appeared to be shared among high immuno relation cases.

Patients who received neoadjuvant chemotherapy or who lacked clinical information were excluded from enrollment. All of the TCR-sequenced cases shown were male, and each had a subtotal esophagectomy with 2- or 3-field lymphadenectomy. RNA was isolated from bulk tumor tissue sections using a Qiagen AllPrep kit, and no T-cell sorting was performed. Until RNA extraction, small sections of tumor tissue removed at surgery were kept in RNAlater reagent at -80 degrees C. Turning to this clonotype: Its antigen remains unidentified. The junction shows a germline mismatch at one end, possibly a read error.

The V gene is TRBV7-9 and the J gene is TRBJ1-6; 5 matching bases give a weak D call of TRBD1. The sample consisted of tumor tissue. The receptor comes from a man aged 45 to 79 with esophageal squamous cell carcinoma. The DNA reads TGTGCCAGCAGTCCCCCACGGGGGGAGCAGTCACCCCGCCACTTT. The encoded protein is CASSPPRGEQSPRHF.